This TCR beta chain was observed in a study of T-cell reconstitution after alpha-beta-depleted transplantation in children. The study, taken as a whole, reports: Surviving recipient T cells and thymic progenitors produced the high day-60 TCRbeta diversity seen in some patients. Two months or so post-transplant, alpha-beta T cells reportedly derived from several hundred expanded graft clones. Newly made T cells mostly supplied T-cell counts and diversity one year after transplant.

Per the germline V gene, CDR1 is SNHLY and CDR2 is FYNNEI. J was trimmed by 7 bases and V by 7 bases; bases with no gene match: 9. The length of the CDR3 is 15 residues. With regard to this clonotype: The antigen is unknown. A clone one base away is much larger, so this may be a read error.

The library targeted TCRbeta and was prepared with unique molecular identifiers. TCRdb used MiXCR to reprocess the PCR reads, holding one entry per CDR3 protein. Among 400,000 to 550,000 distinct CDR3 sequences listed, about 10% were seen once. The rearrangement joins TRBV2 to TRBJ2-1; 11 positions agree with TRBD2. The clonotype was recovered from a child aged 2 to 10 with inherited bone marrow failure, due to receive a stem cell transplant. Source: PBMCs, taken before TCRalphabeta/CD19-depleted stem cell transplant. The CDR3 bases are TGTGCCAGCAAAGTAGCGGGAGGGCTCTCGAATGAGCAGTTCTTC. The encoded protein is CASKVAGGLSNEQFF.